What follows describes a single T cell receptor beta chain. Its matching antigen is unknown. The data belong to a study of T cell repertoires in cytomegalovirus infection. Across the study: Recently described HLA-C-restricted plus well-studied HLA-B-restricted CMV epitopes were used. From public TCR beta signatures came an indication of both CMV infection and matching HLA type. Study-wide results and limits: HLA-C-restricted CMV clonotypes gave the most frequent clonotype in two of eight donors.

Germline CDR1 LNHDA, CDR2 SQIVND (reference sequence). The length of the CDR3 is 17 residues. V was pared by 3 bases and J by 2 bases, with 19 bases between. Each CDR3 protein gets one entry after TCRdb re-called the reads with MiXCR. The sample holds 650,000 to 900,000 distinct CDR3 sequences; 30% to 35% are singletons and the top ten take 9.5% to 15%. The sequencing used cultured CD8+ T cells from PBMCs, collected from culture after CMV antigen stimulation. The chain has TRBV19 and TRBJ1-2; tentative D call: TRBD1 (5 bases). The receptor's source is a human donor in good health (CMV status not recorded). Some clones in this sample may be carry-over from other donors' samples. For the CDR3, the DNA is TGTGCCAGTAGTATCGGGCGGGGGACGGCTCCAAACTATGGCTACACCTTC. Amino acid sequence: CASSIGRGTAPNYGYTF.